This entry concerns a single T cell receptor beta chain. The antigen is not known. This specimen comes from a study of cytomegalovirus exposure and HLA in healthy donors. It was with 60 Vbeta and 13 Jbeta primers that the PCR ran. Per the original data handling: The count from a later analysis was some 76 million unique TCR beta chains, some 12 million of them shared. The method was immunoSEQ multiplex PCR; TCRdb's version includes in-frame clones alone and lacks a portion of them. V, J and clone size derive from that table, while D and trimming were established from the DNA sequence. The sample has roughly 120,000 clones, over 65% seen once. Broader study findings: When presence/absence was analysed, sequencing depth was taken to be roughly uniform across donors. A later examination showed that TCR association rates differed by HLA locus, with DRB1 most and HLA-C fewest. What a later analysis showed was that several of the most significant clusters appeared linked to common viral pathogens.

V was pared by 0 bases and J by 3 bases, with 6 bases of the junction left unmatched. Per the germline V gene, CDR1 is LGHNA and CDR2 is YSLEER. The CDR3 totals 17 residues. The V and J genes are TRBV4-3 and TRBJ2-1; 9 positions agree with TRBD2. The clonotype originates from a woman in her fifties or sixties in good health and CMV-seropositive. Sequencing used PBMCs. CDR3 nucleotides: TGCGCCAGCAGCCAAGATCAGGCTAGCGGGGTCTACAATGAGCAGTTCTTC. Its protein is CASSQDQASGVYNEQFF.